This TCR beta chain was profiled in a study of cytomegalovirus exposure and HLA in healthy donors. The germline V gene encodes CDR1 PRHDT and CDR2 FYEKMQ (reference sequence). The CDR3 totals 13 residues. V gave up 6 bases and J gave up 5 bases; unmatched junction bases: 5. Donors consisted of healthy bone marrow donors. The study ran its PCR with 60 Vbeta and 13 Jbeta primers. TCRdb's copy holds only in-frame clones and misses some; the assay was immunoSEQ multiplex PCR. The sample includes about 180,000 clones, around 77% of them seen just once. The sample consisted of PBMCs. The TCR was taken from a man aged 55 to 70 in good health and CMV-seronegative. The V and J genes are TRBV13 and TRBJ2-7, with 9 bases aligning to TRBD1. CDR3 sequence: CASSFRDRDEQYF. CDR3 coding DNA: TGTGCCAGCAGTTTCCGGGACAGGGACGAGCAGTACTTC. Drawing the rest from reference TRBV13 and TRBJ2-7, the complete variable domain is AAGVIQSPRHLIKEKRETATLKCYPIPRHDTVYWYQQGPGQDPQFLISFYEKMQSDKGSIPDRFSAQQFSDYHSELNMSSLELGDSALYFCASSFRDRDEQYFGPGTRLTVT.